A selection of T cell receptor beta chains follows, all from one sample in a study of T cell responses to AZD1222 COVID-19 vaccine. Assay used: immunoSEQ multiplex PCR; TCRdb lists only in-frame clones, some missing. Altogether about 180,000 clones are present, 87% being singletons, with the ten largest covering 2.6%. The source material was peripheral blood, sampled on day 0 of AZD1222 vaccination. The receptors here all came from an adult in good health. Each CDR3 is given with its conserved first and last residue. D genes are given only for firm matches. Not all rows give a size; the values are once, few, many and, for expanded clones, a class.

clone size	D gene	V gene	J gene	CDR3 DNA	CDR3 protein
few	TRBD1	TRBV2	TRBJ1-1	TGTGCCAGCAGGCCCGGGACAGGTCATTACAAAAACATGAACACTGAAGCTTTCTTT	CASRPGTGHYKNMNTEAFF
few	TRBD1	TRBV6-5	TRBJ1-6	TGTGCCAGCAGTCCCATTCCCAGGGGGGATTCACCCCTCCACTTT	CASSPIPRGDSPLHF
.	TRBD2	TRBV9	TRBJ2-1	TGTGCCAGCAGCGTGGGACCAGCGGGAGAAGCCTACAATGAGCAGTTCTTC	CASSVGPAGEAYNEQFF
.	.	TRBV28	TRBJ1-1	TGTGCCAGCAGTCCACAGGGCAGGGGACGCATGAACACTGAAGCTTTCTTT	CASSPQGRGRMNTEAFF
.	TRBD1	TRBV11-2	TRBJ2-3	TGTGCCAGCAGCTTAGAAAGACAGGGGGATACGCAGTATTTT	CASSLERQGDTQYF
few	TRBD1	TRBV6-1	TRBJ2-2	TGTGCCAGCAGTGAGGCAGGGGGTGTGCCCGGGGAGCTGTTTTTT	CASSEAGGVPGELFF
.	.	TRBV7-9	TRBJ2-7	TGTGCCAGCAGTCCTACCGGGGGCGTTCTCTCGTCGGAGCAGTACTTC	CASSPTGGVLSSEQYF
.	TRBD1	TRBV19	TRBJ1-1	TGTGCCAGTAATCCGGGACAGGGAGGGGGCGTTGAAGCTTTCTTT	CASNPGQGGGVEAFF
few	TRBD1	TRBV29-1	TRBJ1-1	TGCAGCGAACGACAGGGGAGGCCTGAAGCTTTCTTT	CSERQGRPEAFF
.	TRBD2	TRBV27	TRBJ2-7	TGTGCCAGCAGTCCACCTTACGTCGGGAGGGTTTCTGGGGAGCAGTACTTC	CASSPPYVGRVSGEQYF
.	.	TRBV6-5	TRBJ2-3	TGTGCCACCACTTGGGACCATCTGATTTTGGATACGCAGTATTTT	CATTWDHLILDTQYF
.	TRBD2	TRBV28	TRBJ2-1	TGTGCCAGCAGCTCCCTCGGGGGGAGCGGGACCTTTGAGCAGTTCTTC	CASSSLGGSGTFEQFF
.	TRBD1	TRBV4-1	TRBJ1-2	TGCGCCAGCAGCCAGGAGACAGGGATAAAAGTCGGCTACACCTTC	CASSQETGIKVGYTF
.	.	TRBV6-5	TRBJ1-2	TGTGCCAGCAGTTCCAGGGGCTACACCTTC	CASSSRGYTF
.	.	TRBV28	TRBJ2-1	TGTGCCAGCAGCCCCCCGGTGACCTTCTCCTACAATGAGCAGTTCTTC	CASSPPVTFSYNEQFF
.	.	TRBV25-1	TRBJ1-2	TGTGCCAGCAGTGGTGATCAGGGGAACTATGGCTACACCTTC	CASSGDQGNYGYTF
.	.	TRBV10-3	TRBJ1-5	TGTGCCATCAGTGAGTCTATAGGGATGGGCAATCAGCCCCAGCATTTT	CAISESIGMGNQPQHF
once	.	TRBV5-1	TRBJ1-2	TGCGCCAGCAGCTTGGTTTCAGGGACTACTAACTATGGCTACACCTTC	CASSLVSGTTNYGYTF
.	.	TRBV18	TRBJ1-3	TGTGCCAGCTCACCAATCGTGACCCCAGACTCTGGAAACACCATATATTTT	CASSPIVTPDSGNTIYF
.	.	TRBV6-1	TRBJ1-6	TGTGCCAGCAGTGACAGCAGGGCAGTCTATAATTCACCCCTCCACTTT	CASSDSRAVYNSPLHF
.	.	TRBV11-1	TRBJ2-1	TGTGCCAGCAGCTTACGGTTGGGCGACAATGAGCAGTTCTTC	CASSLRLGDNEQFF
.	TRBD1	TRBV7-2	TRBJ2-6	TGTGCCAGCAGCCCGGACAGGTATACCAACGTCCTGACTTTC	CASSPDRYTNVLTF
.	.	TRBV11-2	TRBJ2-7	TGTGCCAGCAGCCCCAGGGGCAGGGGCGGAACCTACGAGCAGTACTTC	CASSPRGRGGTYEQYF
.	.	TRBV19	TRBJ1-1	TGTGCCAGTAGTATACCCTTTACTGAAGCTTTCTTT	CASSIPFTEAFF
.	TRBD1	TRBV11-2	TRBJ1-5	TGTGCCAGCAGCCCAGGGGGGAGTAGGAATCAGCCCCAGCATTTT	CASSPGGSRNQPQHF
.	.	TRBV5-1	TRBJ2-3	TGCGCCAGCACCAGCCGTGGGCGCACAGATACGCAGTATTTT	CASTSRGRTDTQYF
.	TRBD1	TRBV11-2	TRBJ2-2	TGTGCCAGCAGCACGGGACAGTGGAACACCGGGGAGCTGTTTTTT	CASSTGQWNTGELFF
.	.	TRBV6-5	TRBJ2-5	TGTGCCAGCAGTCGGGTCCCGGCGTGGGAGACCCAGTACTTC	CASSRVPAWETQYF
.	.	TRBV30	TRBJ1-3	TGTGCCTGGGATCTAACGGGCCCTGGAAACACCATATATTTT	CAWDLTGPGNTIYF
.	TRBD2	TRBV7-3	TRBJ2-1	TGTGCCAGCAGCTTAGGTGGTAGCGGGAGGGACAATGAGCAGTTCTTC	CASSLGGSGRDNEQFF
.	.	TRBV5-6	TRBJ1-6	TGTGCCAGCAGCCTGGACACCCGAGGATCACCCCTCCACTTT	CASSLDTRGSPLHF
.	TRBD1	TRBV7-6	TRBJ2-2	TGTGCCAGCAGCTTAGGACAGGGACACACCGGGGAGCTGTTTTTT	CASSLGQGHTGELFF
.	.	TRBV19	TRBJ1-3	TGTGCCAGTAGTCGGTTAGGGGTCGGCGGAAACACCATATATTTT	CASSRLGVGGNTIYF
.	.	TRBV28	TRBJ1-6	TGTGCCAGCAGTCATTTCGATGCCTATAATTCACCCCTCCACTTT	CASSHFDAYNSPLHF
.	TRBD1	TRBV10-2	TRBJ1-1	TGCGCCAGCAGTTCCCAGGGGGTAACTGAAGCTTTCTTT	CASSSQGVTEAFF
.	TRBD2	TRBV10-1	TRBJ2-7	TGCGCCAGCAGTGATCACCCCGGGGGACTAGCGGGGAACTCCTACGAGCAGTACTTC	CASSDHPGGLAGNSYEQYF
.	TRBD1	TRBV28	TRBJ1-2	TGTGCCAGCAGTTCACCGGGACAGGGCGATGGCTACACCTTC	CASSSPGQGDGYTF
.	TRBD1	TRBV12-3/TRBV12-4	TRBJ1-2	TGTGCCAGCAGTTTGACAGGGGTTGGCTACACCTTC	CASSLTGVGYTF
.	TRBD1	TRBV4-1	TRBJ1-5	TGCGCCAGCAGCCAAGATCGGGGGGGGACAGGGCTTAGCAATCAGCCCCAGCATTTT	CASSQDRGGTGLSNQPQHF
.	TRBD2	TRBV28	TRBJ2-7	TGTGCCAGCAGATCTCGGACTAGCGTGGCGCCCTACGAGCAGTACTTC	CASRSRTSVAPYEQYF
.	.	TRBV7-2	TRBJ1-2	TGTGCCAGCAGCCGCCGGGGTGGGCCTAACTATGGCTACACCTTC	CASSRRGGPNYGYTF
.	.	TRBV12-3/TRBV12-4	TRBJ2-1	TGTGCCAGCAGCTATAGCGCAAGGGAGCAGTTCTTC	CASSYSAREQFF
once	.	TRBV9	TRBJ1-5	TGTGCCAGCAGCGGAGCGCCCGGCGGGGACAATCAGCCCCAGCATTTT	CASSGAPGGDNQPQHF
.	TRBD1	TRBV5-1	TRBJ1-2	TGCGCCAGCAGTCCAGGCCTCGGGACAGGGGATCGCTATGGCTACACCTTC	CASSPGLGTGDRYGYTF
.	TRBD2	TRBV20-1	TRBJ2-5	TGCAGTGCTAGTTTGGCTAGCGGAGATCAAGAGACCCAGTACTTC	CSASLASGDQETQYF
.	TRBD1	TRBV18	TRBJ1-5	TGTGCCAGCTCAGATGGACAGGGGGCTTCGAGTCAGCCCCAGCATTTT	CASSDGQGASSQPQHF
once	.	TRBV9	TRBJ1-1	TGTGCCAGCAGCGTAGCCGGGGAGCCCAAGAACACTGAAGCTTTCTTT	CASSVAGEPKNTEAFF
.	.	TRBV4-1	TRBJ2-7	TGCGCCAGCAGCCACCCCTTAGTACGCGAGCAGTACTTC	CASSHPLVREQYF
.	.	TRBV19	TRBJ2-5	TGTGCCAGTAGTATAGATTCGGGAGAGACCCAGTACTTC	CASSIDSGETQYF
.	.	TRBV18	TRBJ1-2	TGTGCCAGCTCACCGGGGCAGGGGAGTAACTATGGCTACACCTTC	CASSPGQGSNYGYTF
.	.	TRBV7-9	TRBJ2-3	TGTGCCAGCAGCGACCTAGAGGAGCGGGGCACAGATACGCAGTATTTT	CASSDLEERGTDTQYF